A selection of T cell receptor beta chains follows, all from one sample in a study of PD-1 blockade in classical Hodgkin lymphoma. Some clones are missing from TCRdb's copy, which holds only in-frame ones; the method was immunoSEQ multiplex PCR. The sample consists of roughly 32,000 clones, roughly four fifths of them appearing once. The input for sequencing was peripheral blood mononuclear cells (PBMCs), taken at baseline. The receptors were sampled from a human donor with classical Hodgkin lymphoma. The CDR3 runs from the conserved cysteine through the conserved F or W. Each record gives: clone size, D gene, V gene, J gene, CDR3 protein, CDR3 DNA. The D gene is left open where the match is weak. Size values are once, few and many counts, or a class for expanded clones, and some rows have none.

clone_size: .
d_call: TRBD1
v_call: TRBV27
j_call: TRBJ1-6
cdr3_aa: CASSTDRALGSPLHF
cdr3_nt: TGTGCCAGCAGCACAGACAGGGCCCTGGGCTCACCCCTCCACTTT

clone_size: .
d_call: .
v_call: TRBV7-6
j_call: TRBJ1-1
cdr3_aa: CASRGGDTEAFF
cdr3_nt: TGTGCCAGCAGAGGGGGTGACACTGAAGCTTTCTTT

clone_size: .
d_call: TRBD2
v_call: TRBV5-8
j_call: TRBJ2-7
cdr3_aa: CASSLEVVGLAGGTYF
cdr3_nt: TGTGCCAGCAGCTTGGAGGTCGTGGGACTAGCGGGGGGGACGTACTTC

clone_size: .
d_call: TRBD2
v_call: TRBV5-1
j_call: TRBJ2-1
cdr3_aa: CASSSLGGNEQFF
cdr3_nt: TGCGCCAGCAGTTCCCTGGGGGGGAATGAGCAGTTCTTC

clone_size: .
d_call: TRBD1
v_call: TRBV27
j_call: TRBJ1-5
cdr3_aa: CASSRIGTDTFSNQPQHF
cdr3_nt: TGTGCCAGCAGTCGTATTGGGACAGATACTTTTAGCAATCAGCCCCAGCATTTT

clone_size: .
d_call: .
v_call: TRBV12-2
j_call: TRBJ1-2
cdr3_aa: CASRLKGPQENYGYTF
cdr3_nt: TGTGCAAGTCGCTTAAAAGGCCCACAGGAGAACTATGGCTACACCTTC

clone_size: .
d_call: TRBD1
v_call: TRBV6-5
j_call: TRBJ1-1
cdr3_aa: CASSYRGHNTEAFF
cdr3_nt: TGTGCCAGCAGTTACAGGGGGCATAACACTGAAGCTTTCTTT

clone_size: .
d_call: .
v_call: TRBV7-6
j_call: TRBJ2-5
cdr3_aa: CASSLRPGPTQETQYF
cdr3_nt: TGTGCCAGCAGCTTACGGCCAGGCCCTACCCAAGAGACCCAGTACTTC

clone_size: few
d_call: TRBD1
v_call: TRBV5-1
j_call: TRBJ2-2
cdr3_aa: CASSDPSQGDTGELFF
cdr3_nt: TGCGCCAGCAGCGATCCGTCACAGGGGGACACCGGGGAGCTGTTTTTT

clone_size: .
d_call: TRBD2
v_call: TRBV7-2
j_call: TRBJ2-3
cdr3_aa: CASSLTSGGRLSTDTQYF
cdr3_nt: TGTGCCAGCAGCCTCACTAGCGGGGGACGGCTAAGCACAGATACGCAGTATTTT